This TCR beta chain was profiled in a study of shared clonotypes between healthy human individuals. Background on the study: In total, the donors were a couple of women and a few men aged 18 to 49. There were three CD4 naive, three CD4 memory, two CD8 naive and one CD8 memory plates per donor. Study outcomes and limitations: Across a handful of donors, naive CD4 shared about 5%, naive CD8 3% to 3.5%, memory CD4 over 2%, memory CD8 0.35% to 0.5%. A generally larger estimated richness was seen in naive subsets than in memory subsets.

The data were produced by immunoSEQ multiplex PCR, yet TCRdb's version contains in-frame clones alone and is incomplete. The data contain 950,000 to 1,100,000 clones, around 78% of them seen just once; the ten biggest clones take up 0.5% to 0.65%. Notes on this clone: Its antigen is unknown.

Germline lookup yields CDR1 MDHEN and CDR2 SYDVKM. The CDR3 is 15 amino acids. Trimming pared 7 bases from V and 3 bases from J, leaving 19 bases between. The clonotype originates from a man between 18 and 35 years old in good health. Some clones in this sample may be carry-over from other donors' samples. The sequencing input was memory CD4+ T cells from PBMCs. The subset was: CD45RA-negative fraction. V and J are TRBV28 and TRBJ2-7, with D possibly being TRBD1 or TRBD2 (5 bases each). DNA for the CDR3: TGTGCCAGCACTCTAGGGACGTCGAACGGCTACGAGCAGTACTTC. Protein product: CASTLGTSNGYEQYF.